Listed below are T cell receptor beta chains from one sample, sequenced in a study of cytomegalovirus exposure and HLA in healthy donors. Produced via immunoSEQ multiplex PCR; TCRdb's table is partial and in-frame only. The table records about 36,000 clones, about 72% of them present only once. Source material: PBMCs. The receptors stem from a man under 40 in good health and CMV-seronegative. Each CDR3 is given with its conserved first and last residue. D genes are given only for firm matches. Only part of the rows carry a size: once, few, many, or a class if the clone is expanded.

v_call: TRBV10-1
clone_size: -
d_call: TRBD1
j_call: TRBJ2-7
cdr3_nt: TGCGCCAGCAGTGAGTCAGGGACAGGAGACTCCGGTGTGGAGCAGTACTTC
cdr3_aa: CASSESGTGDSGVEQYF

v_call: TRBV5-1
clone_size: -
d_call: TRBD1
j_call: TRBJ1-6
cdr3_nt: TGCGCCAGCAGCCTGCTGGACAGGGGGAGTTCACCCCTCCACTTT
cdr3_aa: CASSLLDRGSSPLHF

v_call: TRBV6-4
clone_size: -
d_call: TRBD1
j_call: TRBJ2-5
cdr3_nt: TGTGCCAGCAGTGACCCAGACAGGGGGCAAGAGACCCAGTACTTC
cdr3_aa: CASSDPDRGQETQYF

v_call: TRBV10-2
clone_size: -
d_call: -
j_call: TRBJ1-5
cdr3_nt: TGCGCCACCCGGCACAGTTATAGCAATCAGCCCCAGCATTTT
cdr3_aa: CATRHSYSNQPQHF

v_call: TRBV6-4
clone_size: -
d_call: TRBD2
j_call: TRBJ2-2
cdr3_nt: TGTGCCAGCAGTGACGGGACTAGCACCGGGGAGCTGTTTTTT
cdr3_aa: CASSDGTSTGELFF

v_call: TRBV4-1
clone_size: few
d_call: -
j_call: TRBJ2-3
cdr3_nt: TGCGCCAGCAGCCAAGATGAGAGTAGCACAGATACGCAGTATTTT
cdr3_aa: CASSQDESSTDTQYF

v_call: TRBV9
clone_size: -
d_call: TRBD2
j_call: TRBJ2-1
cdr3_nt: TGTGCCAGCAGCGTAGCTCAGCGGGGGGTCTATGAGCAGTTCTTC
cdr3_aa: CASSVAQRGVYEQFF

v_call: TRBV10-2
clone_size: -
d_call: -
j_call: TRBJ1-2
cdr3_nt: TGCGCCAGCAGTGATTCTGGGAGGGTCTCCGGCTACACCTTC
cdr3_aa: CASSDSGRVSGYTF

v_call: TRBV28
clone_size: once
d_call: TRBD1
j_call: TRBJ2-7
cdr3_nt: TGTGCCAGCAGTCGAACCGGGACAGTCGTCTACGAGCAGTACTTC
cdr3_aa: CASSRTGTVVYEQYF

v_call: TRBV10-3
clone_size: few
d_call: -
j_call: TRBJ1-1
cdr3_nt: TGTGCCATCAGTGGACAGAGGAACACTGAAGCTTTCTTT
cdr3_aa: CAISGQRNTEAFF

v_call: TRBV6-5
clone_size: -
d_call: -
j_call: TRBJ1-5
cdr3_nt: TGTGCCAGCAGTCCTACGGGGGATCAGCCCCAGCATTTT
cdr3_aa: CASSPTGDQPQHF

v_call: TRBV29-1
clone_size: few
d_call: TRBD2
j_call: TRBJ2-7
cdr3_nt: TGCAGCGTCTCTAGCGGGAGTAACGAGCAGTACTTC
cdr3_aa: CSVSSGSNEQYF

v_call: TRBV5-4
clone_size: few
d_call: -
j_call: TRBJ2-1
cdr3_nt: TGTGCCAGCAGAGCGGGCCCCCGGAATGAGCAGTTCTTC
cdr3_aa: CASRAGPRNEQFF

v_call: TRBV7-2
clone_size: -
d_call: TRBD1
j_call: TRBJ2-5
cdr3_nt: TGTGCCAGCAGCTTAGAGGAGGCAGGGGGCTCAAAGACCCAGTACTTC
cdr3_aa: CASSLEEAGGSKTQYF

v_call: TRBV6-5
clone_size: -
d_call: TRBD1
j_call: TRBJ1-2
cdr3_nt: TGTGCCAGCAGTTACATCGACAGGGGCCTCGACGGCTACACCTTC
cdr3_aa: CASSYIDRGLDGYTF

v_call: TRBV14
clone_size: few
d_call: TRBD1
j_call: TRBJ1-1
cdr3_nt: TGTGCCAGCAGCCAAGATCGAGTCAGGGGGCTTAAGGCTTTCTTT
cdr3_aa: CASSQDRVRGLKAFF

v_call: TRBV29-1
clone_size: -
d_call: -
j_call: TRBJ2-7
cdr3_nt: TGCAGCGTCCAACTAGCCGGGCGCTACGAGCAGTACTTC
cdr3_aa: CSVQLAGRYEQYF

v_call: TRBV10-3
clone_size: -
d_call: TRBD2
j_call: TRBJ2-1
cdr3_nt: TGTGCCATCAGTGAGACGACCCAGCGGGGGGATGAGCAGTTCTTC
cdr3_aa: CAISETTQRGDEQFF

v_call: TRBV4-2
clone_size: -
d_call: -
j_call: TRBJ2-5
cdr3_nt: TGTGCCAGCAGCCAAGGTCCGGCAGGGTCTAGGGAGACCCAGTACTTC
cdr3_aa: CASSQGPAGSRETQYF

v_call: TRBV6-6
clone_size: once
d_call: TRBD1
j_call: TRBJ1-2
cdr3_nt: TGTGCCAGCAGTTCCCAGACAGGGGCGGTTGGCTACACCTTC
cdr3_aa: CASSSQTGAVGYTF

v_call: TRBV5-1
clone_size: -
d_call: -
j_call: TRBJ1-3
cdr3_nt: TGCGCCAGCAGCGTATCAAGCCCCTCTGGAAACACCATATATTTT
cdr3_aa: CASSVSSPSGNTIYF

v_call: TRBV18
clone_size: -
d_call: TRBD1
j_call: TRBJ1-1
cdr3_nt: TGTGCCAGCTCACTTGTGACAGGGGGGAACACTGAAGCTTTCTTT
cdr3_aa: CASSLVTGGNTEAFF

v_call: TRBV10-3
clone_size: -
d_call: TRBD1
j_call: TRBJ2-3
cdr3_nt: TGTGCCATCAGGAGGGACAGGGACACAGATACGCAGTATTTT
cdr3_aa: CAIRRDRDTDTQYF

v_call: TRBV15
clone_size: -
d_call: TRBD1
j_call: TRBJ1-5
cdr3_nt: TGTGCCACCAGCAGAGGGACAGGGGGCAATCAGCCCCAGCATTTT
cdr3_aa: CATSRGTGGNQPQHF

v_call: TRBV29-1
clone_size: -
d_call: -
j_call: TRBJ1-5
cdr3_nt: TGCAGCGCCTCCAAGGGGAACCGCAATCAGCCCCAGCATTTT
cdr3_aa: CSASKGNRNQPQHF

v_call: TRBV6-1
clone_size: -
d_call: TRBD1
j_call: TRBJ2-1
cdr3_nt: TGTGCCAGCAGTAACCGGGACAGGGGACACAATGAGCAGTTCTTC
cdr3_aa: CASSNRDRGHNEQFF